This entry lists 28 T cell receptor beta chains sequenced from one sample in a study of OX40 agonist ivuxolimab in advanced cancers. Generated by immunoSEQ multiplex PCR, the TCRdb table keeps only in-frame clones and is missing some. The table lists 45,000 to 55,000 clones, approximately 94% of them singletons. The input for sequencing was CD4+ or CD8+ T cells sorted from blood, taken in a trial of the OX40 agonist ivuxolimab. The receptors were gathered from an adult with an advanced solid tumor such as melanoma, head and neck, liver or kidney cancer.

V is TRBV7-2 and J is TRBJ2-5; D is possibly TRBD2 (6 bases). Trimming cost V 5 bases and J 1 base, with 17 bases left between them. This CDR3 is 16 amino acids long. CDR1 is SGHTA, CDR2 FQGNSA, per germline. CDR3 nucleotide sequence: TGTGCCAGCAGCCCCTTGGCGGGAAGGGGCCAAGAGACCCAGTACTTC. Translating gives CASSPLAGRGQETQYF.

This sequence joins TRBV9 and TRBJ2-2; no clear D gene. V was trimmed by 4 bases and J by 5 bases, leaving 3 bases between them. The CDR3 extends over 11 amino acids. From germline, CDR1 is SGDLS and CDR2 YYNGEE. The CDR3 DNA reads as TGTGCCAGCAGCAGGACCGGGGAGCTGTTTTTT. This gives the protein CASSRTGELFF.

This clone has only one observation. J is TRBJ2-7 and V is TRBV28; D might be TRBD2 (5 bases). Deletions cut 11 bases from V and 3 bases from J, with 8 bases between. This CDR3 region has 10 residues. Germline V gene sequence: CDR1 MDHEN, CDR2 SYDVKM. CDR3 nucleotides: TGTGCCCACGGGAACTACGAGCAGTACTTC. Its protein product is CAHGNYEQYF. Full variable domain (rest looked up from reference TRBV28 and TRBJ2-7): DVKVTQSSRYLVKRTGEKVFLECVQDMDHENMFWYRQDPGLGLRLIYFSYDVKMKEKGDIPEGYSVSREKKERFSLILESASTNQTSMYLCAHGNYEQYFGPGTRLTVT.

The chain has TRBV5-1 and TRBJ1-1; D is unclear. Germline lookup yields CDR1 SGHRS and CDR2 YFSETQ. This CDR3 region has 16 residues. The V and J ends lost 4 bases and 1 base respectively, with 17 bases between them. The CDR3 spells CASSPTSSLGNTEAFF. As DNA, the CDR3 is TGCGCCAGCAGCCCCACAAGCTCACTAGGGAACACTGAAGCTTTCTTT.

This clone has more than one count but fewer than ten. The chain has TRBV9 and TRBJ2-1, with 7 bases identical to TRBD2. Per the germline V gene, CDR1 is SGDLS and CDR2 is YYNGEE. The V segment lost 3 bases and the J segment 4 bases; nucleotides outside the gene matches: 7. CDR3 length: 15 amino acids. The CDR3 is CASSEGGTGYNEQFF. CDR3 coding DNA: TGTGCCAGCAGCGAGGGAGGGACTGGGTACAATGAGCAGTTCTTC.

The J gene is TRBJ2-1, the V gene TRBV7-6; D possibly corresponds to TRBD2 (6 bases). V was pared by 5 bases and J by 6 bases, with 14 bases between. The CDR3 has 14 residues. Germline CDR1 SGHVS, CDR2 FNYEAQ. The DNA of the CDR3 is TGTGCCAGCAGCCCCCGGTCGGGAGTCAATGAGCAGTTCTTC. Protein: CASSPRSGVNEQFF.

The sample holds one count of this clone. The CDR3 reads CASSIMDSRFSYNEQFF. The CDR3 DNA reads as TGTGCCAGTAGTATAATGGACTCTCGGTTCTCCTACAATGAGCAGTTCTTC. The J gene is TRBJ2-1, the V gene TRBV19; D might be TRBD2 (5 bases). V was shortened by 2 bases and J by 0 bases, with 14 bases between the two germline ends. Germline V gives CDR1 LNHDA, CDR2 SQIVND (reference sequence). The CDR3 totals 17 residues.

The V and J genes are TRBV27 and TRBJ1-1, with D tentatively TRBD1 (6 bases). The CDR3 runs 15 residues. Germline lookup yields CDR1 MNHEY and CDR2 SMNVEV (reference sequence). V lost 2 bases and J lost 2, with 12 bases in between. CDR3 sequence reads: CASSLNGGHNTEAFF. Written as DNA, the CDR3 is TGTGCCAGCAGTTTAAATGGGGGGCATAACACTGAAGCTTTCTTT.

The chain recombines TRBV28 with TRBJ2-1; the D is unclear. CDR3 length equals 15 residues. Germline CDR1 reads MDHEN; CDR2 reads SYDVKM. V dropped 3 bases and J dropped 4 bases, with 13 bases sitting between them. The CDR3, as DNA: TGTGCCAGCAGTTTGGAAGGGCCAGGTTACAATGAGCAGTTCTTC. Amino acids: CASSLEGPGYNEQFF.

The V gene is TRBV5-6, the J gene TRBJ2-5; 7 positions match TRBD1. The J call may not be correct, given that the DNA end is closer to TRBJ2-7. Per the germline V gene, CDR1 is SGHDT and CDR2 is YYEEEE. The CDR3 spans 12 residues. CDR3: CASSETGNEQYF. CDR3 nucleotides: TGTGCCAGCAGCGAGACAGGGAACGAGCAGTACTTC.

This CDR3 is CAWTGTGEAGYTF. The CDR3 coding sequence is TGTGCCTGGACCGGGACCGGGGAGGCTGGCTACACCTTC. The chain carries TRBV30 and TRBJ1-2; maybe TRBD1 (5 bases). V lost 4 bases to trimming and J lost 7 bases, with 16 bases between them. The CDR3 totals 13 residues. From germline, CDR1 is GTSNPN and CDR2 SVGIG (reference sequence).

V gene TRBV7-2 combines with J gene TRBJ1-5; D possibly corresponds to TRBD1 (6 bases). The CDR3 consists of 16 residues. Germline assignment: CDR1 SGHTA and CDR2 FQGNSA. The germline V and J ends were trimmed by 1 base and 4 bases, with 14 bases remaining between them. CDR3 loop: CASSLESWDKNQPQHF. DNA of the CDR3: TGTGCCAGCAGCTTAGAATCTTGGGACAAGAATCAGCCCCAGCATTTT.

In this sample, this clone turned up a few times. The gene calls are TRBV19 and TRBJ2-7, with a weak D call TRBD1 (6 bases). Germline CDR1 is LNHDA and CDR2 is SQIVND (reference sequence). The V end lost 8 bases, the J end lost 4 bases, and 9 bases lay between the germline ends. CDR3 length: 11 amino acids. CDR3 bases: TGTGCCAGTGGACAGATTTACGAGCAGTACTTC. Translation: CASGQIYEQYF. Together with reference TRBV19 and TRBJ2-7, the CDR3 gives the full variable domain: DGGITQSPKYLFRKEGQNVTLSCEQNLNHDAMYWYRQDPGQGLRLIYYSQIVNDFQKGDIAEGYSVSREKKESFPLTVTSAQKNPTAFYLCASGQIYEQYFGPGTRLTVT.

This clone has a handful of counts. CDR3 nucleotide sequence: TGTGCCAGCAGCCCTGAAGCTTTCTTT. Encoded protein: CASSPEAFF. The chain couples TRBV7-9 to TRBJ1-1; D unresolved. This CDR3 comprises 9 residues. V was pared by 5 bases and J by 6 bases, with 1 base between. Germline CDR1 SEHNR, CDR2 FQNEAQ (reference sequence).

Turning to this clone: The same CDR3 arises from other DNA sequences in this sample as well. The CDR3 sequence is CASSQLALANTGELFF. In nucleotides, the CDR3 is TGTGCCAGCAGCCAACTAGCGCTCGCGAACACCGGGGAGCTGTTTTTT. The chain combines TRBV7-9 with TRBJ2-2; 7 bases match TRBD2. CDR3 length: 16 residues. Trimming took 5 bases from V and 0 from J; bases not matched to a gene: 6. Germline lookup yields CDR1 SEHNR and CDR2 FQNEAQ (reference sequence).

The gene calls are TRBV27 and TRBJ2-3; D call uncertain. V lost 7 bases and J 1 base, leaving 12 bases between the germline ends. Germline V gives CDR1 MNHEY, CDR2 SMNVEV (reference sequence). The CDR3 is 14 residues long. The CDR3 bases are TGTGCCAGCACCGGAGAAGAGGGCACAGATACGCAGTATTTT. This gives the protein CASTGEEGTDTQYF.

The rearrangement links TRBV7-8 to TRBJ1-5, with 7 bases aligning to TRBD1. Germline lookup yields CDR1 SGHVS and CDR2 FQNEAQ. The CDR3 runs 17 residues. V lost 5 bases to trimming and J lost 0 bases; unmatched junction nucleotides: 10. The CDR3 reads CASSLSGQFLSNQPQHF. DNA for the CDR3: TGTGCCAGCAGCCTCTCGGGACAGTTCCTTAGCAATCAGCCCCAGCATTTT.

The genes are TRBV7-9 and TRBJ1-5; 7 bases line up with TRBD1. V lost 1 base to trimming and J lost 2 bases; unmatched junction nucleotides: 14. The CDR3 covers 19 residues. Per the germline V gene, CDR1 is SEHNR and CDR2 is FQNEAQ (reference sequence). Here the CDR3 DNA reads TGTGCCAGCAGCTTAGATCAAAGGACAGGTTGGTATGGCAATCAGCCCCAGCATTTT. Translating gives CASSLDQRTGWYGNQPQHF. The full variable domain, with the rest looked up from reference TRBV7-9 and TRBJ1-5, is DTGVSQNPRHKITKRGQNVTFRCDPISEHNRLYWYRQTLGQGPEFLTYFQNEAQLEKSRLLSDRFSAERPKGSFSTLEIQRTEQGDSAMYLCASSLDQRTGWYGNQPQHFGDGTRLSIL.

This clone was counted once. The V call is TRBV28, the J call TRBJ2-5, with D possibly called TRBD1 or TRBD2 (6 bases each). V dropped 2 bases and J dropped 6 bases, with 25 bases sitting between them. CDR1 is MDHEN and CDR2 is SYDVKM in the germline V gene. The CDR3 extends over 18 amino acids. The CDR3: CASSLRGVVGVGGKTQYF. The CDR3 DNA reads TGTGCCAGCAGTTTAAGGGGGGTTGTAGGGGTCGGTGGGAAGACCCAGTACTTC.

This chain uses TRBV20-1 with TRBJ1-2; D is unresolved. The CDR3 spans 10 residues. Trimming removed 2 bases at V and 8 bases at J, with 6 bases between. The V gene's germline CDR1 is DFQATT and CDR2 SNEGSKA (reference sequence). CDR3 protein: CSARYAGYTF. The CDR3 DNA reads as TGCAGTGCTAGATATGCCGGCTACACCTTC.

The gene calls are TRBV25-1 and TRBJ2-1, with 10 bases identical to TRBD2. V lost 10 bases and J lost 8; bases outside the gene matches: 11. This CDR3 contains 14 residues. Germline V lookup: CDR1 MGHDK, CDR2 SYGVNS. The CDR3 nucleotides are TGTGCCACCTCCCGCAGCGGGAGGGTCTATGAGCAGTTCTTC. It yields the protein CATSRSGRVYEQFF.

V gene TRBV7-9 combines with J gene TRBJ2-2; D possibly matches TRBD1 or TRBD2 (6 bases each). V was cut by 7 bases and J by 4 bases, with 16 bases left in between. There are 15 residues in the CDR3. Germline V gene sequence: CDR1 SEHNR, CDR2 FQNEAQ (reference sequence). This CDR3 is CASIRSGAGTGELFF. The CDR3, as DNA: TGTGCCAGCATCCGGTCGGGGGCCGGCACCGGGGAGCTGTTTTTT.

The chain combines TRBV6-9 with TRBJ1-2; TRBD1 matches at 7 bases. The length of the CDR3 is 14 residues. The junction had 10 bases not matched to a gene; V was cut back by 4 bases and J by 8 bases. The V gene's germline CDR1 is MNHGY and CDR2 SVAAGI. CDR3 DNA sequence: TGTGCCAGCAGTTGGGGCGGCCAGGGGGGCGGCTACACCTTC. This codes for CASSWGGQGGGYTF.

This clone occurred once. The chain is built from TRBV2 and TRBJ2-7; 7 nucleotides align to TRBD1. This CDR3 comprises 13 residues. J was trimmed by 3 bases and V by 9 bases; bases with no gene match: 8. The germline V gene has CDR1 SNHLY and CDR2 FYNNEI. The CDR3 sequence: CARGTEQIYEQYF. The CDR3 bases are TGTGCCAGGGGGACAGAACAAATCTACGAGCAGTACTTC. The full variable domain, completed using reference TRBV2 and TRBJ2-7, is EPEVTQTPSHQVTQMGQEVILRCVPISNHLYFYWYRQILGQKVEFLVSFYNNEISEKSEIFDDQFSVERPDGSNFTLKIRSTKLEDSAMYFCARGTEQIYEQYFGPGTRLTVT.

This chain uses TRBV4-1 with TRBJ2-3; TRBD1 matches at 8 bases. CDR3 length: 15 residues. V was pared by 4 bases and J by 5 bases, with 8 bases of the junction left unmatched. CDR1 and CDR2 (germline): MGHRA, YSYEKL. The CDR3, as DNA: TGCGCCAGCAGCCGCCGACAGGGGAGTGTAGATACGCAGTATTTT. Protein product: CASSRRQGSVDTQYF.

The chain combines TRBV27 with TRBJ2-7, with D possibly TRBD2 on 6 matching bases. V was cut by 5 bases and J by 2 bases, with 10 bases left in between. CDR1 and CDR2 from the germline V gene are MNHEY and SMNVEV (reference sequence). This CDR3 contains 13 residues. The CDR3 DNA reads TGTGCCAGCAGTCTTAGCGGACCCTACGAGCAGTACTTC. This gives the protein CASSLSGPYEQYF.

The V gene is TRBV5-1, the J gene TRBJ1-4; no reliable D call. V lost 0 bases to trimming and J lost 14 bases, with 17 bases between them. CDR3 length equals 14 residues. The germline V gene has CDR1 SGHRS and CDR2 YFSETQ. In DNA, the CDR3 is TGCGCCAGCAGCTTGGCTTCTGCCTCTGGAAGGCTGTTTTTT. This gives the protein CASSLASASGRLFF. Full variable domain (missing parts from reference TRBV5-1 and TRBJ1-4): KAGVTQTPRYLIKTRGQQVTLSCSPISGHRSVSWYQQTPGQGLQFLFEYFSETQRNKGNFPGRFSGRQFSNSRSEMNVSTLELGDSALYLCASSLASASGRLFFGSGTQLSVL.

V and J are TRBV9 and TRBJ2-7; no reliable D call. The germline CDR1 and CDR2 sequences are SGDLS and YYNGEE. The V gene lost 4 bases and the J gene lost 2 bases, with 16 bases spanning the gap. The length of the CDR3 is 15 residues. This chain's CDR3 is CASSPHPGITYEQYF. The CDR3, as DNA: TGTGCCAGCAGCCCTCACCCCGGAATTACCTACGAGCAGTACTTC. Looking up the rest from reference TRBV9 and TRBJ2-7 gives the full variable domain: DSGVTQTPKHLITATGQRVTLRCSPRSGDLSVYWYQQSLDQGLQFLIQYYNGEERAKGNILERFSAQQFPDLHSELNLSSLELGDSALYFCASSPHPGITYEQYFGPGTRLTVT.